The entry below describes one T cell receptor beta chain. CDR1 is SGDLS and CDR2 is YYNGEE in the germline V gene. The length of the CDR3 is 15 residues. Trimming took off 4 bases at V and 6 bases at J, with 16 bases between the two ends. The data derive from a study of blood T cell repertoires in COVID-19. In the authors' methods: Quantification of nucleated cells was approximated via reference gene primer amplification. Sequencing used immunoSEQ multiplex PCR; TCRdb keeps in-frame clones, though not all of them. The V and J calls and clone size come from that table; D and trimming were worked out from the DNA. This table holds approximately 20,000 clones, 85% to 90% found once.

The chain uses TRBV9 and TRBJ2-2; maybe TRBD1 (6 bases). This TCR was sampled from a man aged 65-85 years with acute or convalescent COVID-19. The specimen sequenced was peripheral blood. The CDR3 loop is CASSPRGSGSGELFF. The CDR3 DNA is TGTGCCAGCAGCCCTAGGGGGAGTGGCTCCGGGGAGCTGTTTTTT.